Below, 2 T cell receptor beta chains from the same sample are listed, as sequenced in a study of cytomegalovirus exposure and HLA in healthy donors. PCR used 60 Vbeta primers and 13 Jbeta primers. TCRdb's table, derived via immunoSEQ multiplex PCR, lists solely in-frame clones and lacks some. The sample shows tens of thousands of clones, around 80% of them seen only once. The source material was PBMCs. The source is a man aged 45-65 years in good health and CMV-seropositive.

V and J are TRBV12-5 and TRBJ1-1; possible D gene TRBD1, 5 bases. Germline values: CDR1 LGHNT, CDR2 FRNRAP. V was trimmed by 9 bases and J by 0 bases, leaving 14 bases between them. The CDR3 loop spans 14 amino acids. CDR3 loop: CASSLGGMNTEAFF. For the CDR3, the DNA is TGTGCTAGCTCTCTGGGGGGGATGAACACTGAAGCTTTCTTT.

Concerning this clone itself: A junction end diverges from the germline sequence, so it may reflect a read error. The same CDR3 arises from other DNA sequences in this sample as well. The rearrangement joins TRBV9 to TRBJ2-7, with D uncertain. This CDR3 is built from 15 residues. Germline V lookup: CDR1 SGDLS, CDR2 YYNGEE. The CDR3 DNA sequence: TGCGCCAGCAGCTCCCAGGCGACCAGCTCCTACGAGCCGTACTTC. Its protein is CASSSQATSSYEPYF.